A single sample is the source of the 2 T cell receptor beta chains below, sequenced in a study of cytomegalovirus exposure and HLA in healthy donors (dated by TCRdb to about 2017). The library was produced with the immunoSEQ multiplex PCR assay. For the multiplex PCR, a mixture combining 60 forward primers for TCR Vbeta segments and 13 reverse primers for TCR Jbeta segments was used. Drawn from immuneACCESS, this table holds only the in-frame rearrangements with V and J called that TCRdb kept. Clones are partly lost; checked studies trace under half to an unresolved V gene and leave the rest unexplained. This sample holds more than 95,000 clones; around three quarters were observed only once. Around 3.6% of the sample lies in the top ten. Sequenced material: PBMCs. These receptor sequences come from a man aged 35-49 years in good health and CMV-seronegative.

V gene TRBV5-1 combines with J gene TRBJ1-1; D ambiguous. Per germline, CDR1 SGHRS and CDR2 YFSETQ. The length of the CDR3 is 14 residues. V was shortened by 2 bases and J by 1 base, with 9 bases between the two germline ends. Written as DNA, the CDR3 is TGCGCCAGCAGCTTCGTTTCAGGGAACACTGAAGCTTTCTTT. Translation gives CASSFVSGNTEAFF.

The chain uses TRBV28 and TRBJ2-1, with D possibly being TRBD1 (5 bases). CDR1 is MDHEN, CDR2 SYDVKM, per germline. Trimming took 0 bases from V and 15 from J, leaving 9 bases between them. This CDR3 region has 11 residues. CDR3 residues: CASSLWDKPFF. The CDR3 nucleotides are TGTGCCAGCAGTTTATGGGACAAACCGTTCTTC.